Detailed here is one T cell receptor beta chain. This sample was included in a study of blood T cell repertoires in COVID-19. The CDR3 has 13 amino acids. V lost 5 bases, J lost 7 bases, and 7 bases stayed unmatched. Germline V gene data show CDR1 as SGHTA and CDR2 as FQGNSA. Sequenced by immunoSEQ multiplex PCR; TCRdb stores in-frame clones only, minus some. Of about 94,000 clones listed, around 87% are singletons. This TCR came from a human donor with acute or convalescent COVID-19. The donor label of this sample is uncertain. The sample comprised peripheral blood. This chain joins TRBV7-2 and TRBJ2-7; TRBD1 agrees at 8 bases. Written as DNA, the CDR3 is TGTGCCAGCAGCGTCCAGGGGGCGGGTGAGCAGTACTTC. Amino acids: CASSVQGAGEQYF.